These 17 T cell receptor beta chains originate from one sample sequenced in a study of CD8 T cells in Susac syndrome. With random hexamers, 0.5 to 1 ug RNA was reverse transcribed. Using its own MiXCR run on the immunoSEQ multiplex PCR reads, TCRdb lists one record per CDR3 protein. Among about 210,000 distinct CDR3 sequences listed, about 95% were seen once. The sequenced sample was CD4+ T cells from PBMCs. These receptors were taken from a human donor with Susac syndrome.

The rearrangement links TRBV2 to TRBJ1-5; D uncertain. This CDR3 contains 16 residues. Germline lookup yields CDR1 SNHLY and CDR2 FYNNEI. The V and J ends lost 3 bases and 0 bases respectively, with 12 bases between them. The CDR3, as DNA: TGTGCCAGCAGTGACGGCAGCGAATATAGCAATCAGCCCCAGCATTTT. Encoded protein: CASSDGSEYSNQPQHF. The entire variable domain, with the rest obtained from reference TRBV2 and TRBJ1-5, is as follows: EPEVTQTPSHQVTQMGQEVILRCVPISNHLYFYWYRQILGQKVEFLVSFYNNEISEKSEIFDDQFSVERPDGSNFTLKIRSTKLEDSAMYFCASSDGSEYSNQPQHFGDGTRLSIL.

The gene calls are TRBV14 and TRBJ2-1; TRBD1 agrees at 8 bases. This CDR3 spans 14 amino acids. With 2 bases clipped from V and 7 bases from J, the junction kept 4 bases outside the gene matches. The germline CDR1 and CDR2 sequences are SGHDN and FVKESK. The CDR3 DNA sequence: TGTGCCAGCAGCCAAAGCAGGGGGCGAAATGAGCAGTTCTTC. Translated, it gives CASSQSRGRNEQFF. The whole variable domain, remainder taken from reference TRBV14 and TRBJ2-1, is EAGVTQFPSHSVIEKGQTVTLRCDPISGHDNLYWYRRVMGKEIKFLLHFVKESKQDESGMPNNRFLAERTGGTYSTLKVQPAELEDSGVYFCASSQSRGRNEQFFGPGTRLTVL.

The chain uses TRBV6-2 or TRBV6-3 and TRBJ2-3; perhaps TRBD1 as D (5 bases). Germline V gene sequence: CDR1 MNHEY, CDR2 SVGEGT. CDR3 length: 15 amino acids. V lost 6 bases and J 2 bases, leaving 15 bases between the germline ends. The CDR3 DNA reads TGTGCCAGCAGGGACACACCCTTCCACACAGATACGCAGTATTTT. Encoded protein: CASRDTPFHTDTQYF.

The rearrangement joins TRBV4-2 to TRBJ2-7; D remains ambiguous. The germline gives CDR1 LGHNA, CDR2 YNFKEQ. V lost 3 bases to trimming and J lost 3 bases, with 12 bases between them. The CDR3 runs 14 residues. The CDR3 coding sequence is TGTGCCAGCAGCCAGGGATGGGATGACTACGAGCAGTACTTC. Its translation: CASSQGWDDYEQYF.

The gene calls are TRBV30 and TRBJ1-4, with 8 bases that match TRBD1. The CDR3 extends over 15 amino acids. Germline values: CDR1 GTSNPN, CDR2 SVGIG (reference sequence). The V gene end was trimmed by 2 bases and the J gene end by 1 base; junction bases not matched to a gene: 3. In DNA form, the CDR3 reads TGTGCCTGGAGTCCAGGGGGCAGAACTAATGAAAAACTGTTTTTT. Translating it yields CAWSPGGRTNEKLFF.

The CDR3 protein is CASQGASYNSPLHF. CDR3 sequence (DNA): TGTGCCAGCCAGGGGGCCTCCTATAATTCACCCCTCCACTTT. The chain carries TRBV19 and TRBJ1-6; 8 bases are shared with TRBD1. The CDR3 is 14 residues long. V lost 9 bases and J lost 0; bases outside the gene matches: 1. In germline, CDR1 is LNHDA, CDR2 SQIVND (reference sequence).

The CDR3 sequence is CASSLGQPMSYEQYF. In nucleotides, the CDR3 is TGTGCCAGCAGTTTGGGACAGCCTATGTCCTACGAGCAGTACTTC. This chain links TRBV7-3 with TRBJ2-7, with TRBD1 matching over 7 bases. This CDR3 comprises 15 residues. The germline gives CDR1 SGHTA, CDR2 FQGTGA. V was clipped by 6 bases and J by 1 base; unmatched bases: 9.

This clonotype appeared once. The rearrangement links TRBV9 to TRBJ1-2, with 8 bases identical to TRBD1. Germline V gene data show CDR1 as SGDLS and CDR2 as YYNGEE. CDR3 length: 14 amino acids. V shed 3 bases and J 5 bases; nucleotides not matched to a gene: 6. CDR3 amino acids: CASSAGDRYYGYTF. DNA of the CDR3: TGTGCCAGCAGCGCGGGGGACAGGTATTATGGCTACACCTTC.

The rearrangement joins TRBV5-4 to TRBJ1-1; 9 bases line up with TRBD1. Germline loops: CDR1 SGHNT, CDR2 YYREEE (reference sequence). The CDR3 covers 14 residues. Losses at the gene ends were 4 bases for V and 8 bases for J; bases not matched to a gene: 9. The CDR3 nucleotides are TGTGCCAGCAGCCCCAAAGGGACAGGGCAAGAAGCTTTCTTT. Encoded protein: CASSPKGTGQEAFF.

The chain employs TRBV7-9 and TRBJ2-7; 9 nucleotides match TRBD1. The V segment lost 5 bases and the J segment 1 base; nucleotides outside the gene matches: 9. Germline CDR1 and CDR2: SEHNR and FQNEAQ (reference sequence). The CDR3 runs 16 residues. The CDR3 loop reads CASSTGGPTKSYEQYF. DNA of the CDR3: TGTGCCAGCAGCACAGGGGGCCCAACTAAGTCCTACGAGCAGTACTTC. Full variable domain (missing parts from reference TRBV7-9 and TRBJ2-7): DTGVSQNPRHKITKRGQNVTFRCDPISEHNRLYWYRQTLGQGPEFLTYFQNEAQLEKSRLLSDRFSAERPKGSFSTLEIQRTEQGDSAMYLCASSTGGPTKSYEQYFGPGTRLTVT.

This chain connects TRBV11-2 to TRBJ1-5; tentatively, D is TRBD1 (6 bases). Germline V gene sequence: CDR1 SGHAT, CDR2 FQNNGV. The CDR3 loop spans 15 amino acids. Trimming shortened V by 5 bases and J by 4 bases, and 15 bases separated the two germline ends. The CDR3 nucleotides are TGTGCCAGCAGCCCGCGTACAGGGTTTAATCAGCCCCAGCATTTT. This encodes CASSPRTGFNQPQHF.

The gene calls are TRBV20-1 and TRBJ1-1, with 8 bases lining up with TRBD1. The CDR3 is made up of 15 amino acids. V lost 5 bases to trimming and J lost 2 bases; unmatched junction nucleotides: 10. Looked up from germline, CDR1 is DFQATT and CDR2 is SNEGSKA (reference sequence). The CDR3 here is CSAGPGTGVNTEAFF. CDR3 nucleotides: TGCAGTGCTGGTCCCGGGACAGGCGTTAACACTGAAGCTTTCTTT.

This chain uses TRBV3-1 with TRBJ1-1; possibly TRBD1 for D (6 bases). The length of the CDR3 is 12 residues. Trimming took 3 bases from V and 11 from J, leaving 13 bases between them. The germline gives CDR1 LGHDT, CDR2 YNNKEL (reference sequence). The CDR3 sequence: CASSQIQGTAFF. CDR3 sequence (DNA): TGTGCCAGCAGCCAGATACAGGGAACGGCTTTCTTT.

This clonotype was counted a few times. This sequence joins TRBV19 and TRBJ2-5, with 7 bases matching TRBD1. V dropped 5 bases and J dropped 4; count of bases not matched to a gene: 4. Germline loops: CDR1 LNHDA, CDR2 SQIVND (reference sequence). This CDR3 is built from 13 residues. Here the CDR3 reads CASSLGGGETQYF. The CDR3 DNA sequence: TGTGCCAGTAGTCTAGGGGGCGGAGAGACCCAGTACTTC.

This rearrangement joins TRBV7-2 to TRBJ2-7; D is tentatively TRBD1 or TRBD2 (6 bases each). There are 14 residues in the CDR3. Trimming stripped 5 bases from V and 0 bases from J, with 11 bases between. Germline V gene lookup returns CDR1 SGHTA and CDR2 FQGNSA. In DNA form, the CDR3 reads TGTGCCAGCAGCCCCCCGGGGGCCTCCTACGAGCAGTACTTC. Encoded protein: CASSPPGASYEQYF. The entire variable domain, with the rest obtained from reference TRBV7-2 and TRBJ2-7, is as follows: GAGVSQSPSNKVTEKGKDVELRCDPISGHTALYWYRQSLGQGLEFLIYFQGNSAPDKSGLPSDRFSAERTGGSVSTLTIQRTQQEDSAVYLCASSPPGASYEQYFGPGTRLTVT.

This sequence joins TRBV7-9 and TRBJ2-7; 7 nucleotides align to TRBD2. J lost 6 bases, V lost 3 bases, and 2 bases had no gene match. The germline gives CDR1 SEHNR, CDR2 FQNEAQ (reference sequence). This CDR3 has 12 residues. The CDR3 reads CASSLGGGEQYF. The CDR3 DNA follows: TGTGCCAGCAGCTTGGGGGGGGGCGAGCAGTACTTC.

This clonotype came up a few times. The chain has TRBV30 and TRBJ1-1; no clear D. CDR1 GTSNPN and CDR2 SVGIG come from the germline V gene (reference sequence). V lost 4 bases and J 0 bases, leaving 3 bases between the germline ends. This CDR3 is 11 amino acids long. CDR3 in DNA: TGTGCCTGGACCCTGAACACTGAAGCTTTCTTT. Protein sequence: CAWTLNTEAFF. The whole variable domain, filled in from reference TRBV30 and TRBJ1-1, reads SQTIHQWPATLVQPVGSPLSLECTVEGTSNPNLYWYRQAAGRGLQLLFYSVGIGQISSEVPQNLSASRPQDRQFILSSKKLLLSDSGFYLCAWTLNTEAFFGQGTRLTVV.